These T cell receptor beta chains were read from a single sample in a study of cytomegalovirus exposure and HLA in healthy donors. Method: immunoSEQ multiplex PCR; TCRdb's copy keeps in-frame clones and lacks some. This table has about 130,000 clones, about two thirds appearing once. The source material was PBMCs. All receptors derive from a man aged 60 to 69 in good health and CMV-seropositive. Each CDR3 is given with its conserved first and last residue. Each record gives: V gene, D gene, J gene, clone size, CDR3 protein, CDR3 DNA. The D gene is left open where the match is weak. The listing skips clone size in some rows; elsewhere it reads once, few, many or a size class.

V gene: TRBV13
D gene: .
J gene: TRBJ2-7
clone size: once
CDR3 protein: CASSLGPGVKSSYEQYF
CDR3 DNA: TGTGCCAGCAGCTTAGGCCCAGGCGTGAAGAGCTCCTACGAGCAGTACTTC

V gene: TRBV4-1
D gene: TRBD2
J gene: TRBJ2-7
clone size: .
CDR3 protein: CASSRLTSGFFSEQYF
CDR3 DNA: TGCGCCAGCAGCCGGCTGACTAGCGGCTTTTTCTCCGAGCAGTACTTC

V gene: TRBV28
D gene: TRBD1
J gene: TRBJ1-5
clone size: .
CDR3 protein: CASRVGSQGLVQPQHF
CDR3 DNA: TGTGCCAGCAGAGTGGGGTCACAGGGGTTGGTTCAGCCCCAGCATTTT

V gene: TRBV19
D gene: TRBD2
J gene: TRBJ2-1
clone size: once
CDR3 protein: CASEAGRGSYNEQFF
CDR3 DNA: TGTGCCAGTGAAGCGGGGAGGGGCTCCTACAATGAGCAGTTCTTC

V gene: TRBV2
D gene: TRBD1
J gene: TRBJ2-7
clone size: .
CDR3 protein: CASSVEQGSYEQYF
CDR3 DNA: TGTGCCAGCAGTGTGGAACAGGGGTCCTACGAGCAGTACTTC

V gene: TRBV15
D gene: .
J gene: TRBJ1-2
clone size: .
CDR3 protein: CATSRDRGDGYTF
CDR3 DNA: TGTGCCACCAGCAGAGATCGAGGAGATGGCTACACCTTC

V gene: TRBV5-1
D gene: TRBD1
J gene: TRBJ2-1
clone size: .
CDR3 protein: CASSPQGAVDNEQFF
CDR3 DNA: TGCGCCAGCAGCCCACAGGGGGCGGTCGACAATGAGCAGTTCTTC

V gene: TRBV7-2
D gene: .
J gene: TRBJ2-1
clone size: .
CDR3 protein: CASSLQGKWEQFF
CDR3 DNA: TGTGCCAGCAGCTTACAGGGGAAGTGGGAGCAGTTCTTC

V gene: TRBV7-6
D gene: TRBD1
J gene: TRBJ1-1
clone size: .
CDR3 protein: CASSPGGQPNTEAFF
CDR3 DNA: TGTGCCAGCAGCCCAGGGGGACAGCCGAACACTGAAGCTTTCTTT

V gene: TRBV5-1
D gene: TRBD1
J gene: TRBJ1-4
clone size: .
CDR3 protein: CASSDHYGTGYEKLFF
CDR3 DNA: TGCGCCAGCAGCGATCATTACGGGACAGGGTATGAAAAACTGTTTTTT

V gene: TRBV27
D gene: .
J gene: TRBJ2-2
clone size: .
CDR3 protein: CASSLEGGHGELFF
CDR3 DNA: TGTGCCAGCAGTTTAGAGGGAGGTCACGGGGAGCTGTTTTTT

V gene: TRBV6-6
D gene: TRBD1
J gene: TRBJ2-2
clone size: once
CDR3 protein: CASKRQGSRNTGELFF
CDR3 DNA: TGTGCCAGCAAGAGACAGGGATCACGGAACACCGGGGAGCTGTTTTTT

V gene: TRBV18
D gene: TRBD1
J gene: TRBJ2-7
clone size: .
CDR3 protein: CASSNQQGGSYEQYF
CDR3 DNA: TGTGCCAGCTCTAATCAACAGGGGGGCTCCTACGAGCAGTACTTC

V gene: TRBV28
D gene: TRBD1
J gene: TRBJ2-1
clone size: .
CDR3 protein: CASSPPPRGTGGGEQFF
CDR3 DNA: TGTGCCAGCAGTCCCCCTCCCCGGGGGACAGGGGGCGGCGAGCAGTTCTTC

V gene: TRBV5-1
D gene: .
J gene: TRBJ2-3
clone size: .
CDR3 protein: CASSRTPTSTDTQYF
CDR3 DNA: TGCGCCAGCAGCAGGACTCCCACTAGCACAGATACGCAGTATTTT

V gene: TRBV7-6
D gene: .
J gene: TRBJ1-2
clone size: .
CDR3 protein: CASSLALRGGPLLTF
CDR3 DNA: TGTGCCAGCAGCTTAGCGCTAAGGGGGGGTCCCTTACTCACCTTC

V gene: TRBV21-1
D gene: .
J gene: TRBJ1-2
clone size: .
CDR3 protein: CASSMRKGRDYGYTF
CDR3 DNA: TGTGCCAGCAGCATGAGAAAGGGGCGCGACTATGGCTACACCTTC

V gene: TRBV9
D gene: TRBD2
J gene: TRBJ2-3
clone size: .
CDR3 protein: CASSVGAGGVTITDTQYF
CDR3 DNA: TGTGCCAGCAGCGTTGGAGCGGGGGGCGTTACGATCACAGATACGCAGTATTTT

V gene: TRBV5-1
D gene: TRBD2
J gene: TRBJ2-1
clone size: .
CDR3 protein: CASSSGGGHLEQFF
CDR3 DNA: TGCGCCAGCAGCTCCGGGGGGGGGCACCTTGAGCAGTTCTTC

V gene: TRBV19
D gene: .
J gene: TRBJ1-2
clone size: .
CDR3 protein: CASSRARANYGYTF
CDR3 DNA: TGTGCCAGTAGTAGAGCGCGGGCCAACTATGGCTACACCTTC

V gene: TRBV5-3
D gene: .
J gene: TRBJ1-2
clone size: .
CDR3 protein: CAAGGDRLGYTF
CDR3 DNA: TGTGCCGCGGGGGGGGATCGTCTCGGCTACACCTTC

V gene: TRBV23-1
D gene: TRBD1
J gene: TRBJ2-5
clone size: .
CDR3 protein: CASSQSGQPQETQYF
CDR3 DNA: TGCGCCAGCAGTCAATCGGGACAGCCTCAAGAGACCCAGTACTTC

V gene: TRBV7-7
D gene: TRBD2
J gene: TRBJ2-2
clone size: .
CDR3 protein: CASSLRRGANTGELFF
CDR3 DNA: TGTGCTAGCAGCTTAAGGCGGGGGGCGAACACCGGGGAGCTGTTTTTT

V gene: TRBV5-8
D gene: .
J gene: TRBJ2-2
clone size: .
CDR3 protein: CASSLVSENTGELFF
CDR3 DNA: TGTGCCAGCAGCTTGGTTAGTGAGAACACCGGGGAGCTGTTTTTT

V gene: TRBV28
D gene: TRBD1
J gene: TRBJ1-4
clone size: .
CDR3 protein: CASTSGGTNEKLFF
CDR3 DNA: TGTGCCAGCACTTCAGGGGGCACTAATGAAAAACTGTTTTTT

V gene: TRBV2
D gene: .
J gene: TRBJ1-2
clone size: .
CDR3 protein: CASSESRQDYGYTF
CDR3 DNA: TGTGCCAGCAGTGAAAGCCGTCAAGACTATGGCTACACCTTC

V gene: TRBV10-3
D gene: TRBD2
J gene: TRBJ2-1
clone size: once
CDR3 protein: CAISSPGTSGGGGNEQFF
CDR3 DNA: TGTGCCATCTCCTCCCCGGGGACTAGCGGGGGAGGTGGGAATGAGCAGTTCTTC

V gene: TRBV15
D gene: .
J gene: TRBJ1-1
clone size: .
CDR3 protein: CATSRDPGTEAFF
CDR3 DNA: TGTGCCACCAGCAGAGACCCCGGGACAGAAGCTTTCTTT

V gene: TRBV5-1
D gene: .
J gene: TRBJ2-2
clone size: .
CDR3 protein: CASSTDQGGSTGELFF
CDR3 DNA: TGCGCCAGCAGCACGGACCAGGGAGGATCCACCGGGGAGCTGTTTTTT

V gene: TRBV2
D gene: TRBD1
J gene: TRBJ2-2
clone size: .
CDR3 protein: CASSDDTGGTGELFF
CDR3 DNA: TGTGCCAGCAGTGACGATACAGGGGGCACCGGGGAGCTGTTTTTT

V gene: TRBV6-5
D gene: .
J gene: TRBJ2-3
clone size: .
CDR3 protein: CATGDSTDTQYF
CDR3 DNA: TGTGCCACAGGGGACAGCACAGATACGCAGTATTTT

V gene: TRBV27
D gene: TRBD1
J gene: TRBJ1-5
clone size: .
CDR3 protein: CASSLSTGVIQPQHF
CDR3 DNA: TGTGCCAGCAGTTTATCGACAGGGGTGATCCAGCCCCAGCATTTT

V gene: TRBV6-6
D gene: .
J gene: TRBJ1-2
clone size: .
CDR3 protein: CASSYGGDYGYTF
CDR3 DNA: TGTGCCAGCAGTTACGGGGGCGATTATGGCTACACCTTC

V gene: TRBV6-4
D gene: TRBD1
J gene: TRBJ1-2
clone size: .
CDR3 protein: CASRPGQGLGYTF
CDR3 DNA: TGTGCCAGCAGACCGGGACAGGGGCTTGGCTACACCTTC

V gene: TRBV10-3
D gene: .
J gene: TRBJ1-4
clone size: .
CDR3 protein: CAIGGGRANEKLFF
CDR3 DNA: TGTGCCATCGGAGGTGGGCGGGCTAATGAAAAACTGTTTTTT

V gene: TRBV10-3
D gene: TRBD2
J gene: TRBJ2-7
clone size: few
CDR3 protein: CAISAIAGFYEQYF
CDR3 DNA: TGTGCCATCAGTGCCATAGCGGGGTTCTACGAGCAGTACTTC

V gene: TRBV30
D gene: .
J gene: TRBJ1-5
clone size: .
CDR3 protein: CAWSVRRSGNQPQHF
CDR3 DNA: TGTGCCTGGAGCGTTCGAAGGAGTGGCAATCAGCCCCAGCATTTT

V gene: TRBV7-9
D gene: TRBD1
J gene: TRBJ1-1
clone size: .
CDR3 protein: CASRPTGEHTEAFF
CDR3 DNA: TGTGCCAGCAGGCCTACAGGGGAGCACACTGAAGCTTTCTTT

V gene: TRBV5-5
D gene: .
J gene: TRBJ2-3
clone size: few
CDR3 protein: CASSFEWGPGTDTQYF
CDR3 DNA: TGTGCCAGCAGCTTCGAATGGGGCCCCGGCACAGATACGCAGTATTTT

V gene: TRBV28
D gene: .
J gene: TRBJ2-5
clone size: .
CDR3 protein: CASSFSAGGDQETQYF
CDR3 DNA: TGTGCCAGCAGTTTTTCGGCAGGAGGTGATCAAGAGACCCAGTACTTC

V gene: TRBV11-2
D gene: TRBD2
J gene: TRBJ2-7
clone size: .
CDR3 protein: CASSLGVGGPPFEQYF
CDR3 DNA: TGTGCCAGCAGCTTAGGGGTGGGAGGGCCTCCCTTCGAGCAGTACTTC

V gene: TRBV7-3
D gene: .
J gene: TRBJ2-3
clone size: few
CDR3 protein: CASSRLRAGPRGQYF
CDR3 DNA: TGTGCCAGCAGCCGACTACGAGCGGGGCCCAGGGGGCAGTATTTT

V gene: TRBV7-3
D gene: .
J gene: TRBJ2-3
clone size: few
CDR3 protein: CASSLTGTSTDTQYF
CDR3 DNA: TGTGCCAGCAGCTTAACCGGGACTAGCACAGATACGCAGTATTTT

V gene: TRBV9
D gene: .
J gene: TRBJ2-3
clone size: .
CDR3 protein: CASSVGGPSTDTQYF
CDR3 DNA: TGTGCCAGCAGCGTAGGAGGGCCTAGCACAGATACGCAGTATTTT

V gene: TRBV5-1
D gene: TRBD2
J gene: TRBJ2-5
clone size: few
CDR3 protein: CASSPSTGGNQETQYF
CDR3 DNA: TGCGCCAGCAGCCCATCAACCGGGGGGAATCAAGAGACCCAGTACTTC

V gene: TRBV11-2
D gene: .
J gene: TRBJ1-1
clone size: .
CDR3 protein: CASSLRYSDTEAFF
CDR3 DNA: TGTGCCAGCAGCCTAAGATATAGCGACACTGAAGCTTTCTTT

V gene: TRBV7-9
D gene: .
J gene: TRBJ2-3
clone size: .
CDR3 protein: CSSSHNTDTQYF
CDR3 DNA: TGTTCCAGCAGCCACAACACAGATACGCAGTATTTT

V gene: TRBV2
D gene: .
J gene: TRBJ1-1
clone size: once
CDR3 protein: CASSVQGGTEAFF
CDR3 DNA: TGTGCCAGCAGTGTCCAGGGTGGCACTGAAGCTTTCTTT

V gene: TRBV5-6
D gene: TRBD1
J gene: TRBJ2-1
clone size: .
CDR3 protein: CASSLKGAIDEQFF
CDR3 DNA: TGTGCCAGCAGCTTGAAGGGGGCGATCGATGAGCAGTTCTTC

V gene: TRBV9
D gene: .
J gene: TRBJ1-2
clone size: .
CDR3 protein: CASSAISRGGYTF
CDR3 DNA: TGTGCCAGCAGCGCGATATCCCGGGGTGGCTACACCTTC

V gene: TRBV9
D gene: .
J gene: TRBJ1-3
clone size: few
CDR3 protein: CASSVVPGSSGNTIYF
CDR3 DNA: TGTGCCAGCAGCGTAGTGCCCGGGAGCTCTGGAAACACCATATATTTT

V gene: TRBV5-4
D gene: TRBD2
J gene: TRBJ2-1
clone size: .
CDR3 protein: CASSSSGGKDYNEQFF
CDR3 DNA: TGTGCCAGCAGCTCTAGCGGGGGGAAAGACTACAATGAGCAGTTCTTC

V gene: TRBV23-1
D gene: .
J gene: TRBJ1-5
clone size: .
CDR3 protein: CASSQYKQGIDQPQHF
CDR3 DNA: TGCGCCAGCAGTCAATATAAACAGGGAATTGATCAGCCCCAGCATTTT

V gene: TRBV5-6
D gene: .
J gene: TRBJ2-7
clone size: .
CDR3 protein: CASSLDGRGVSEQYF
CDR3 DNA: TGTGCCAGCAGCTTGGATGGCAGGGGAGTCTCCGAGCAGTACTTC

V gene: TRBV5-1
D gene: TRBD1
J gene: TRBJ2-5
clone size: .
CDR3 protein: CASTPGQTRETQYF
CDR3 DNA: TGCGCCAGCACCCCGGGACAGACCCGGGAGACCCAGTACTTC

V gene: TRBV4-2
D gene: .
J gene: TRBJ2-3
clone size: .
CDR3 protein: CASSLTGIRSDTQYF
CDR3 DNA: TGTGCCAGCAGCCTTACGGGGATTCGTTCAGATACGCAGTATTTT

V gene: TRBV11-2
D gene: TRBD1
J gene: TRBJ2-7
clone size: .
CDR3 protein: CASSLNRGNPLYEQYF
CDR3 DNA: TGTGCCAGCAGCTTGAACAGGGGTAACCCTCTCTACGAGCAGTACTTC

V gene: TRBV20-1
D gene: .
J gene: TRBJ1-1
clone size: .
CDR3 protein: CSATDTEAFF
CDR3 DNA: TGCAGTGCCACAGACACTGAAGCTTTCTTT

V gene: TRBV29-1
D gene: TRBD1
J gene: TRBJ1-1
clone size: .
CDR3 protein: CSVNRGRDTEAFF
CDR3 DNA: TGCAGCGTAAACAGGGGCAGGGACACTGAAGCTTTCTTT

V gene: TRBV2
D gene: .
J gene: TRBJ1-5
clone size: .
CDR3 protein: CASSATGYPGQPQHF
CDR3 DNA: TGTGCCAGCAGTGCAACAGGGTACCCGGGTCAGCCCCAGCATTTT